This T cell receptor beta chain originates from a study of tumor-infiltrating lymphocytes in localized non-small cell lung cancer. This clone has a single count. The assay was immunoSEQ multiplex PCR, and TCRdb's table has in-frame clones only and misses some. This table holds 8,000 to 9,500 clones, 79% found once. With 4 bases clipped from V and 6 bases from J, the junction kept 12 bases outside the gene matches. Germline V CDR1 and CDR2: SGHTA, FQGNSA. This CDR3 has 16 residues. V usage is TRBV7-2 and J usage is TRBJ2-4, with 7 bases lining up with TRBD2. Sequenced material: uninvolved lung tissue not adjacent to the tumor. The TCR originated in a human donor with non-small cell lung cancer. CDR3 sequence: CASSSFGGSFINIQYF. In DNA form, the CDR3 reads TGTGCCAGCAGCTCCTTTGGCGGGAGTTTTATAAACATTCAGTACTTC. The full variable domain, with the rest looked up from reference TRBV7-2 and TRBJ2-4, is GAGVSQSPSNKVTEKGKDVELRCDPISGHTALYWYRQSLGQGLEFLIYFQGNSAPDKSGLPSDRFSAERTGGSVSTLTIQRTQQEDSAVYLCASSSFGGSFINIQYFGAGTRLSVL.